Below, one TCR beta chain is given with its context. The data were taken from a study of cytomegalovirus exposure and HLA in healthy donors. Per germline, CDR1 LNHDA and CDR2 SQIVND (reference sequence). The CDR3 has 15 amino acids. V gave up 5 bases and J gave up 7 bases; unmatched junction bases: 8. It was with 60 Vbeta and 13 Jbeta primers that the PCR ran. The table came from immunoSEQ multiplex PCR; TCRdb's copy has only in-frame clones and leaves some out. The sample consists of more than 150,000 clones, approximately 84% of them appearing once. The sequencing sample was made of PBMCs. The chain links TRBV19 to TRBJ2-1; TRBD1 matches at 10 bases. The receptor was derived from a girl less than two years old in good health and CMV-seronegative. The chain's CDR3 is CASSGRQGAGNEQFF. CDR3 in DNA: TGTGCCAGTAGTGGCCGACAGGGGGCGGGTAATGAGCAGTTCTTC.